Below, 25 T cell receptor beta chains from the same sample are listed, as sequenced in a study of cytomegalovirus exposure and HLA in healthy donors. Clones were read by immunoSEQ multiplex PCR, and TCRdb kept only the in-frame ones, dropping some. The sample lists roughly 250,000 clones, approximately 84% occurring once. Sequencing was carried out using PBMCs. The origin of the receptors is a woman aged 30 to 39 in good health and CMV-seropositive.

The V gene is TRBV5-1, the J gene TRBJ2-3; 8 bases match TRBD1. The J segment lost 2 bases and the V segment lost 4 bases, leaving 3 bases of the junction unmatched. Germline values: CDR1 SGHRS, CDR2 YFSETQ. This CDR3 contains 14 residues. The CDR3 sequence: CASSTGGITDTQYF. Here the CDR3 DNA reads TGCGCCAGCAGCACAGGGGGAATCACAGATACGCAGTATTTT.

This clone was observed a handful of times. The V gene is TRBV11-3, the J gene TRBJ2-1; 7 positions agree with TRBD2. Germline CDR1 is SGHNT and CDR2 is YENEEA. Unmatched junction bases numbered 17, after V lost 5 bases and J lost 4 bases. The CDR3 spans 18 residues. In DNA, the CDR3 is TGTGCCAGCAGCCCACGATCCCTGGCGGGAGTGGGGTACAATGAGCAGTTCTTC. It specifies CASSPRSLAGVGYNEQFF.

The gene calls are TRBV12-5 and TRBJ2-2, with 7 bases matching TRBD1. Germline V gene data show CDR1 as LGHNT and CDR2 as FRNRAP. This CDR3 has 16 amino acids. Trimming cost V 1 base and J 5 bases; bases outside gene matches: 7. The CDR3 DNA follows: TGTGCTAGTGGTTTGGGTCAGGGGGTTCGAACCGGGGAGCTGTTTTTT. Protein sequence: CASGLGQGVRTGELFF.

The CDR3 spells CAWDISNTGELFF. The CDR3 nucleotides are TGTGCCTGGGACATCTCGAACACCGGGGAGCTGTTTTTT. This sequence joins TRBV30 and TRBJ2-2; no firm D call. Deletions cut 5 bases from V and 0 bases from J, with 7 bases between. This CDR3 comprises 13 residues. CDR1 GTSNPN and CDR2 SVGIG come from the germline V gene (reference sequence).

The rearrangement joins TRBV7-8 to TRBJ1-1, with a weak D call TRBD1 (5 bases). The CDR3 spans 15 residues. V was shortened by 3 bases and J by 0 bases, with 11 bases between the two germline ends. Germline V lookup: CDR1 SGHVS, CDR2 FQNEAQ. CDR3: CASSFLRGLNTEAFF. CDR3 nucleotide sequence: TGTGCCAGCAGCTTTTTGCGGGGGTTGAACACTGAAGCTTTCTTT. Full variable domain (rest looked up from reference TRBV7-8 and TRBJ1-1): GAGVSQSPRYKVAKRGQDVALRCDPISGHVSLFWYQQALGQGPEFLTYFQNEAQLDKSGLPSDRFFAERPEGSVSTLKIQRTQQEDSAVYLCASSFLRGLNTEAFFGQGTRLTVV.

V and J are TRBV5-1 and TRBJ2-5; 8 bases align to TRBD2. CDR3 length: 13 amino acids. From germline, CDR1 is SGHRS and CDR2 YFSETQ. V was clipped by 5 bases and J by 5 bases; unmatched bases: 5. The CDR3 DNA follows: TGCGCCAGCAGTTGGACTAGCAGGGAGACCCAGTACTTC. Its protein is CASSWTSRETQYF.

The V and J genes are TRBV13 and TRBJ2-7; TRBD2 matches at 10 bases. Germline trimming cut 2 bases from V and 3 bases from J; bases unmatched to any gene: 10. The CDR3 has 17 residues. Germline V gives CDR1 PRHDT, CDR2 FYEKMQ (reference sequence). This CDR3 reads CASSLFTKREGYYEQYF. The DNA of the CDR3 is TGTGCCAGCAGCTTATTTACAAAGCGGGAGGGGTACTACGAGCAGTACTTC.

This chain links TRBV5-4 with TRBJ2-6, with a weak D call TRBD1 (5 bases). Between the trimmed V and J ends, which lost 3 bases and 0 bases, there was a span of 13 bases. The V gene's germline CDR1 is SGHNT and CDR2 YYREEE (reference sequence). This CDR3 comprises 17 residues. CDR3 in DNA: TGTGCCAGCAGCTCGTCCCAGGGCGTCTCTGGGGCCAACGTCCTGACTTTC. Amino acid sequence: CASSSSQGVSGANVLTF.

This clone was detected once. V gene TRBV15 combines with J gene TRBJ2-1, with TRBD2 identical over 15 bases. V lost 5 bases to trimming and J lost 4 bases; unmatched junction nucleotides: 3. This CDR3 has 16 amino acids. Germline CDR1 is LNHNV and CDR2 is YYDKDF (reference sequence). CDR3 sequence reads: CATSGLAGGIYNEQFF. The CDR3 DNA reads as TGTGCCACCAGCGGACTAGCGGGAGGGATTTACAATGAGCAGTTCTTC.

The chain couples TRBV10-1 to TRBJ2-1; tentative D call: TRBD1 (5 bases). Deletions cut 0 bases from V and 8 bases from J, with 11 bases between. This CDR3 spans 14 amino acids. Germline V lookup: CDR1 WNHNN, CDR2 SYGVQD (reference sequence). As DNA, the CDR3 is TGCGCCAGCAGTGAGTCAGGAAGGGGCTATGAGCAGTTCTTC. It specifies CASSESGRGYEQFF.

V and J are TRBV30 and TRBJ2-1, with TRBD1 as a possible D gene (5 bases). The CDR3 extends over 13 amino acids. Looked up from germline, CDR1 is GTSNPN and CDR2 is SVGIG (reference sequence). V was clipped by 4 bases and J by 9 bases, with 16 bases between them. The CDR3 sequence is CAWNAGLRSEQFF. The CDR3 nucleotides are TGTGCCTGGAATGCAGGGCTGCGGAGTGAGCAGTTCTTC.

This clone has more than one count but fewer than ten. The CDR3 bases are TGTGCCAGTACTCCACAGACAGGGCGAGACTATGGCTACACCTTC. Amino acids: CASTPQTGRDYGYTF. This chain joins TRBV19 and TRBJ1-2; 7 bases line up with TRBD1. The CDR3 has 15 residues. V shed 7 bases and J 3 bases; nucleotides not matched to a gene: 11. Germline CDR1 is LNHDA and CDR2 is SQIVND (reference sequence).

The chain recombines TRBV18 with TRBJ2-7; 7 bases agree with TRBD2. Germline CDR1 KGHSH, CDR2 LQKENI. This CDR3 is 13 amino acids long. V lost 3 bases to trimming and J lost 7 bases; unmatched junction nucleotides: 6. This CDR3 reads CASSPLAVDEQYF. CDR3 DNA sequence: TGTGCCAGCTCACCTCTAGCGGTTGATGAGCAGTACTTC.

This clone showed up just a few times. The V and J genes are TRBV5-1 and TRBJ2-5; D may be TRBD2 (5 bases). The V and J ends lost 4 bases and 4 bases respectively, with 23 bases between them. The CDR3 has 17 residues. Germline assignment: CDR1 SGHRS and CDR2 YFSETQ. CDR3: CASSLFGQRNWGETQYF. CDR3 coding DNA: TGCGCCAGCAGCCTTTTTGGGCAGCGGAACTGGGGAGAGACCCAGTACTTC.

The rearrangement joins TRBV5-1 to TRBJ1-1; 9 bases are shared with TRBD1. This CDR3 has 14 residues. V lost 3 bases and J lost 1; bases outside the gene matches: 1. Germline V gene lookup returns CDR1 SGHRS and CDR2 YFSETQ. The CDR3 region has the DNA TGCGCCAGCAGCTGGACAGGGGCGAACACTGAAGCTTTCTTT. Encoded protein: CASSWTGANTEAFF.

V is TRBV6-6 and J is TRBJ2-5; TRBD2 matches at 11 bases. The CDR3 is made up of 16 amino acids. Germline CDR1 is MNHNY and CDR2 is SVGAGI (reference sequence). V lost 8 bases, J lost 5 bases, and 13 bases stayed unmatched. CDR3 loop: CASDQPGLAGSETQYF. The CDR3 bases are TGTGCCAGCGACCAACCCGGACTAGCGGGTTCTGAGACCCAGTACTTC.

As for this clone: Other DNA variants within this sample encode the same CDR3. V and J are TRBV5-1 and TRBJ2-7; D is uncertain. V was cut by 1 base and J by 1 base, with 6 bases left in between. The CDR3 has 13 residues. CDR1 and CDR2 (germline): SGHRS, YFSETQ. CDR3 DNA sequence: TGCGCCAGCAGCTTGACAGTTTCCTACGAGCAGTACTTC. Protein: CASSLTVSYEQYF.

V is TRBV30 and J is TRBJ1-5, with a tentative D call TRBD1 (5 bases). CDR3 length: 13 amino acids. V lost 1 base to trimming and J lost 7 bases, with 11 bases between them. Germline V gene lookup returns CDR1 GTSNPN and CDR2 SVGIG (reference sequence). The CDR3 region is CAWSGQGEQPQHF. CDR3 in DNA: TGTGCCTGGAGTGGCCAGGGTGAGCAGCCCCAGCATTTT.

The CDR3 sequence: CASKGQVGAYGYTF. The CDR3 region has the DNA TGTGCCAGCAAAGGACAGGTTGGAGCCTATGGCTACACCTTC. V gene TRBV2 combines with J gene TRBJ1-2; 7 nucleotides align to TRBD1. Germline lookup yields CDR1 SNHLY and CDR2 FYNNEI. This CDR3 comprises 14 residues. The trim removed 7 bases at V and 4 bases at J, leaving 9 bases unmatched.

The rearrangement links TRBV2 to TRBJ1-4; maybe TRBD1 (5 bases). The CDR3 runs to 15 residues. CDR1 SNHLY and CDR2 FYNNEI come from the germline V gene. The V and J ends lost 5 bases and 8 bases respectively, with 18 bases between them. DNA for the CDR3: TGTGCCAGCAGTATGTTAGTCAGGGTTGGGGAAAAACTGTTTTTT. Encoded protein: CASSMLVRVGEKLFF.

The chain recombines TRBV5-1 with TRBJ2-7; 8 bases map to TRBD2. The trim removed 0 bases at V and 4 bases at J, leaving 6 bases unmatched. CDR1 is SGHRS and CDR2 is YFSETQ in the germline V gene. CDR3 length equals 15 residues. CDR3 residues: CASSLGLAILYEQYF. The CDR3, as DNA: TGCGCCAGCAGCTTGGGACTAGCGATTCTATACGAGCAGTACTTC.

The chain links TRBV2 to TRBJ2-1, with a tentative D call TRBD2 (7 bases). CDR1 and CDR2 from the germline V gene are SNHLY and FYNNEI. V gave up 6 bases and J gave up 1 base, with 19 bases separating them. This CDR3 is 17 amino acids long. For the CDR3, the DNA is TGTGCCAGCAGATATGGCGGGGGCCGTCGGTCCTACAATGAGCAGTTCTTC. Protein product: CASRYGGGRRSYNEQFF.

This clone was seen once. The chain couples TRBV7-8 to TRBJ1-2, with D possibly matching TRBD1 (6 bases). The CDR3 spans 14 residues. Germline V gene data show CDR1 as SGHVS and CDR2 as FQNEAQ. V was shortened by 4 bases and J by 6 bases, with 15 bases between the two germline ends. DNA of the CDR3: TGTGCCAGCAGCTCTGGGCCAGGGGAGCATGGCTACACCTTC. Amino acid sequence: CASSSGPGEHGYTF.

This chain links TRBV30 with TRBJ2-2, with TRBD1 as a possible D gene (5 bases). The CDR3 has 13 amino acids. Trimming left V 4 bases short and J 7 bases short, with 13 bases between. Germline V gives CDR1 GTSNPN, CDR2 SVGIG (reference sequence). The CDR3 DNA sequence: TGTGCCTGGACCCCGAGACAGATCGGGGAGCTGTTTTTT. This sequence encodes CAWTPRQIGELFF. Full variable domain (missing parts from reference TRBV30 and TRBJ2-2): SQTIHQWPATLVQPVGSPLSLECTVEGTSNPNLYWYRQAAGRGLQLLFYSVGIGQISSEVPQNLSASRPQDRQFILSSKKLLLSDSGFYLCAWTPRQIGELFFGEGSRLTVL.

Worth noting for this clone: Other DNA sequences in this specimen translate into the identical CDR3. The CDR3 loop reads CASSPGLAGDNEQFF. In DNA, the CDR3 is TGTGCCAGCTCACCAGGACTAGCGGGGGACAATGAGCAGTTCTTC. The chain is built from TRBV18 and TRBJ2-1; TRBD2 aligns across 13 bases. The CDR3 contains 15 residues. Germline V lookup: CDR1 KGHSH, CDR2 LQKENI. The V segment lost 2 bases and the J segment 5 bases; nucleotides outside the gene matches: 0.